These 2 T cell receptor beta chains came from one sample sequenced in a study of OX40 agonist ivuxolimab in advanced cancers. Some clones are missing from TCRdb's copy, which holds only in-frame ones; the method was immunoSEQ multiplex PCR. The sample gives 70,000 to 95,000 clones, 84% of which show up once; over 5% is in the top ten. The sample consisted of CD4+ or CD8+ T cells sorted from blood, taken in a trial of the OX40 agonist ivuxolimab. The receptors originated from an adult with an advanced solid tumor such as melanoma, head and neck, liver or kidney cancer.

CDR3 region: CASSSVGGNQPQHF. CDR3 in DNA: TGTGCCAGCAGCTCCGTGGGGGGCAATCAGCCCCAGCATTTT. V and J are TRBV7-9 and TRBJ1-5; D might be TRBD1 (5 bases). This CDR3 has 14 residues. Germline CDR1 reads SEHNR; CDR2 reads FQNEAQ (reference sequence). The V gene lost 4 bases and the J gene lost 2 bases, with 9 bases spanning the gap.

The rearrangement links TRBV28 to TRBJ1-2; TRBD1 is a possible D gene (5 bases). Germline values: CDR1 MDHEN, CDR2 SYDVKM. V was cut by 6 bases and J by 6 bases, with 20 bases left in between. The CDR3 has 15 amino acids. This CDR3 reads CASRRYKQAADGYTF. CDR3 DNA sequence: TGTGCCAGCAGAAGATATAAACAGGCCGCGGATGGCTACACCTTC.